This T cell receptor (beta chain) came from a study of cytomegalovirus exposure and HLA in healthy donors. The study, taken as a whole, reports: Among the sequence variants, a highly shared cluster was likely an artifact of sequencing.

This clone was found a few times. Its antigen is not known. The PCR used 60 Vbeta and 13 Jbeta primers. Assay used: immunoSEQ multiplex PCR; TCRdb lists only in-frame clones, some missing. The sample records around 130,000 clones, 60% to 80% being singletons. Sequencing input: PBMCs. This sequence was found in a man aged 50 to 59 in good health and CMV-seronegative.

The CDR3 region has the DNA TGTGCCAGCAGCGCGGATTTGAACACTGAAGCTTTCTTT. It translates to CASSADLNTEAFF. The chain carries TRBV2 and TRBJ1-1; D unresolved. This CDR3 has 13 residues. V gave up 6 bases and J gave up 0 bases, with 8 bases separating them. Germline loops: CDR1 SNHLY, CDR2 FYNNEI.